The source of this T cell receptor beta chain is a study of blood T cell repertoires in COVID-19. Per the authors' pipeline: Quantification of nucleated cells was approximated via reference gene primer amplification. Sequencing used immunoSEQ multiplex PCR; TCRdb keeps in-frame clones, though not all of them. The V and J calls and the clone size are those of that table, but D and trimming were determined from the DNA. Of about 150,000 clones listed, 84% were seen once; the top ten hold around a tenth. The length of the CDR3 is 15 residues. The V gene's germline CDR1 is MNHEY and CDR2 SVGEGT. Trimming left V 3 bases short and J 6 bases short, with 14 bases between.

The receptor was isolated from a woman aged 45-59 years with acute or convalescent COVID-19. Sequencing was performed on peripheral blood. The V call is TRBV6-2 or TRBV6-3, the J call TRBJ1-4; D gene unclear. CDR3 region: CASSYPQIEDEKLFF. CDR3 coding DNA: TGTGCCAGCAGTTATCCGCAGATCGAAGATGAAAAACTGTTTTTT.